The T cell receptor beta chain under discussion was sequenced for a study of blood T cells in healthy people across ages. The use of a sample-barcoded 5' primer and a J-beta primer mix characterized a second PCR of about 7 to 12 cycles. TCRdb ran MiXCR on the 5' RACE reads and lists one entry per CDR3 protein. The sample yields 1 million or so distinct CDR3 sequences, around 27% seen once. After removal of 4 bases from V and 5 bases from J, the junction contained 6 bases not matched to a gene. In germline, CDR1 is SGHAT, CDR2 FQNNGV. The CDR3 is 15 residues long. There are a few counts of this clonotype. The same data also contributed to another study, on T cells of mothers and their children.

The sequence was collected from a girl aged 2-10 years in good health. The sequenced sample consisted of blood. This rearrangement joins TRBV11-2 to TRBJ2-2; 8 nucleotides match TRBD1. CDR3 region: CASSSRTGWTGELFF. The CDR3, as DNA: TGTGCCAGCAGCTCCAGGACAGGGTGGACCGGGGAGCTGTTTTTT.